This T cell receptor beta chain is drawn from a study of cytomegalovirus exposure and HLA in healthy donors. General observations from the study: Donors were assumed by presence/absence analyses to have roughly uniform sequencing depth. The authors excluded some V segments, including TRBV6-2 and TRBV6-3, as indistinguishable. Reportedly, TCR beta sequences accurately predicted HLA-A and HLA-B alleles in most subjects.

Concerning this clone itself: The antigen is not known.

Researchers ran the PCR with 60 Vbeta and 13 Jbeta primers. Method: immunoSEQ multiplex PCR; TCRdb's copy keeps in-frame clones and lacks some. The sample consists of fewer than 45,000 clones, 80% of them appearing once. Germline trimming cut 5 bases from V and 4 bases from J; bases unmatched to any gene: 10. This CDR3 spans 15 amino acids. Germline CDR1 reads SGHVS; CDR2 reads FQNEAQ. The sequencing sample was made of PBMCs. V and J are TRBV7-8 and TRBJ1-2; TRBD1 agrees at 7 bases. The sequence was obtained from a male donor in good health and CMV-seronegative. The CDR3 is CASSPDRARTYGYTF. The CDR3 coding sequence is TGTGCCAGCAGCCCAGACAGGGCTCGGACCTATGGCTACACCTTC.